This T cell receptor beta chain is from a study of cytomegalovirus exposure and HLA in healthy donors. Background on the study: Of 300 to 500 genotyped donors, roughly 81% clustered with self-reported Caucasian donors. Notes on the study in general: V- and J-gene trimming in TCR beta was tied to a missense DCLRE1C variant by an analysis performed later.

Donors sampled were nominally healthy, though unrecorded immune exposures were likely. In this sample, this clone turned up once. Its antigen is not identified. The germline gives CDR1 MNHEY, CDR2 SMNVEV (reference sequence). The J segment lost 7 bases and the V segment lost 3 bases, leaving 12 bases of the junction unmatched. The CDR3 is made up of 16 amino acids. The primer mix had 60 Vbeta and 13 Jbeta primers. The data were produced by immunoSEQ multiplex PCR, yet TCRdb's version contains in-frame clones alone and is incomplete. The sample records 180,000 or so clones, approximately 80% being singletons.

The material sequenced was PBMCs. The TCR originated in a woman in her forties or fifties in good health and CMV-seronegative. This chain connects TRBV27 to TRBJ2-1; 7 positions match TRBD2. The CDR3 nucleotides read TGTGCCAGCAGTTTCCGTTTTTTTGGGGGGGGTAATGAGCAGTTCTTC. Translating it yields CASSFRFFGGGNEQFF.